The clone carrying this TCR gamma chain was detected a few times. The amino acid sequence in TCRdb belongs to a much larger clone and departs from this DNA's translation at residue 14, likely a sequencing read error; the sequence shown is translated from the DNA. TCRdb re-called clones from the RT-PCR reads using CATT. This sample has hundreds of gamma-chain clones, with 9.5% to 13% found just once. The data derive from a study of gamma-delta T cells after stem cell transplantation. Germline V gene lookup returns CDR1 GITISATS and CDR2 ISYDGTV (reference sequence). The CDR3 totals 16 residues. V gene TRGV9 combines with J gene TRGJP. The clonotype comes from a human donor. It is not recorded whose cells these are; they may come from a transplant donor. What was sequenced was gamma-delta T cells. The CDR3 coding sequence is TGTGCCTTGTGGGAGGTGGACGAGTTGGGCAAAAAAATCAGGGTATTT. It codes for CALWEVDELGKKIRVF.